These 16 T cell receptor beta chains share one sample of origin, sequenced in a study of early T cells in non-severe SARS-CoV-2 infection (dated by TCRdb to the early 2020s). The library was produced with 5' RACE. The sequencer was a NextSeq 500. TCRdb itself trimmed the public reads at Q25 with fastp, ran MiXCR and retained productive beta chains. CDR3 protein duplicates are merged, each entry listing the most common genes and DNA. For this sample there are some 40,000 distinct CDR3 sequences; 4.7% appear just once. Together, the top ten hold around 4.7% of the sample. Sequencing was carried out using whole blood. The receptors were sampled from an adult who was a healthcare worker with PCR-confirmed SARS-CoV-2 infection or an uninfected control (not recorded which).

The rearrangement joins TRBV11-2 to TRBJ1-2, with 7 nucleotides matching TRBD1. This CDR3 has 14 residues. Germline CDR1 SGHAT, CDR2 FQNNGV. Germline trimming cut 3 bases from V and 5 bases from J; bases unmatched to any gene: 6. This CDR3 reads CASSFRTGNYGYTF. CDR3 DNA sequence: TGTGCCAGCAGCTTCCGGACAGGAAATTATGGCTACACCTTC. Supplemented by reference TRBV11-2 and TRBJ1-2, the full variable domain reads EAGVAQSPRYKIIEKRQSVAFWCNPISGHATLYWYQQILGQGPKLLIQFQNNGVVDDSQLPKDRFSAERLKGVDSTLKIQPAKLEDSAVYLCASSFRTGNYGYTFGSGTRLTVV.

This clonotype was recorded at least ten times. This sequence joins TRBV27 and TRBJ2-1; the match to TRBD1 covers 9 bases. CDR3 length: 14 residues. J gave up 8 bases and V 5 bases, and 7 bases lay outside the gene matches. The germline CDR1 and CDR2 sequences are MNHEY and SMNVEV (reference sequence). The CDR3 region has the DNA TGTGCCAGCAGTCCGGACAGGGGTATCGATGAGCAGTTCTTC. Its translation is CASSPDRGIDEQFF.

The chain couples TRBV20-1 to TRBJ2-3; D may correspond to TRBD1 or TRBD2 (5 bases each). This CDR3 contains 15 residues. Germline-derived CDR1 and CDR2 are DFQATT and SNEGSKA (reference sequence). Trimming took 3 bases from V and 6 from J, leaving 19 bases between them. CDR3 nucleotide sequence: TGCAGTGCTAGGGTGAGGCTGGGACGTAGGGATACGCAGTATTTT. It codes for CSARVRLGRRDTQYF.

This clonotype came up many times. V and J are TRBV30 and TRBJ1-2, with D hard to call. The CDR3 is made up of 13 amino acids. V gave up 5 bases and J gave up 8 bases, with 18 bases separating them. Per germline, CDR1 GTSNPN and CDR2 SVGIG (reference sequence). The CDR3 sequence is CAWGPLGILGYTF. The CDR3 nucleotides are TGTGCCTGGGGCCCACTGGGGATTTTGGGCTACACCTTC.

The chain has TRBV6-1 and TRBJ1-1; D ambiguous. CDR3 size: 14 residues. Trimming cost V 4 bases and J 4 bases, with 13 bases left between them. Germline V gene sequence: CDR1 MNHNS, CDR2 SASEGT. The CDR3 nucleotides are TGTGCCAGCAGTGCTCCATGGGGTGGCACTGAAGCTTTCTTT. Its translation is CASSAPWGGTEAFF.

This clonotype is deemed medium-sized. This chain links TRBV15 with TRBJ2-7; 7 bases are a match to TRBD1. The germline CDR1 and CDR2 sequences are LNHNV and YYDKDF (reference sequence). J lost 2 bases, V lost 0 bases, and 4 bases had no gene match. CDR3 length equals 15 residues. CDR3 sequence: CATSRDDGTAYEQYF. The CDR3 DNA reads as TGTGCCACCAGCAGAGATGATGGGACAGCCTACGAGCAGTACTTC. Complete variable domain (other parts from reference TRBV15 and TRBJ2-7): DAMVIQNPRYQVTQFGKPVTLSCSQTLNHNVMYWYQQKSSQAPKLLFHYYDKDFNNEADTPDNFQSRRPNTSFCFLDIRSPGLGDTAMYLCATSRDDGTAYEQYFGPGTRLTVT.

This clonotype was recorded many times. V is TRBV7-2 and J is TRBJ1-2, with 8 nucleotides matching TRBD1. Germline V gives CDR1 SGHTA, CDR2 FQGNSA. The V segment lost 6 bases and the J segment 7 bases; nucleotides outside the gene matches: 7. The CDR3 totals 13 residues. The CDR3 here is CASSSGQGLGYTF. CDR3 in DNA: TGTGCCAGCAGTTCCGGACAGGGACTTGGCTACACCTTC.

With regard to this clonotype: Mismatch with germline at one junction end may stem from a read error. The CDR3 region has the DNA TGTGCCAGCAGTCCCAAAGGACTAGCGGGAGTAAGGGAGCTGTACTTC. This translates into CASSPKGLAGVRELYF. V and J are TRBV27 and TRBJ2-7, with 13 bases identical to TRBD2. The CDR3 consists of 16 residues. Per the germline V gene, CDR1 is MNHEY and CDR2 is SMNVEV (reference sequence).

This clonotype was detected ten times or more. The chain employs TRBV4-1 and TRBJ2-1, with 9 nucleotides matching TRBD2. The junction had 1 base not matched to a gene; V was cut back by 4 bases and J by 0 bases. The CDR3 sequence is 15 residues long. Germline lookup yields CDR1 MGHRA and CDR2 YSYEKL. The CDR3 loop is CASSLSGSSYNEQFF. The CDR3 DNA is TGCGCCAGCAGCCTTAGCGGGAGCTCCTACAATGAGCAGTTCTTC.

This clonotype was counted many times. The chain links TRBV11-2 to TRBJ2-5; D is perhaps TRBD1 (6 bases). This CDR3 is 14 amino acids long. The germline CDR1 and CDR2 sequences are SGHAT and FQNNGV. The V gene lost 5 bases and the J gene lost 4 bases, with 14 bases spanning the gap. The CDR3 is CASSLDRTVETQYF. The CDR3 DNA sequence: TGTGCCAGCAGCCTGGACCGGACAGTAGAGACCCAGTACTTC.

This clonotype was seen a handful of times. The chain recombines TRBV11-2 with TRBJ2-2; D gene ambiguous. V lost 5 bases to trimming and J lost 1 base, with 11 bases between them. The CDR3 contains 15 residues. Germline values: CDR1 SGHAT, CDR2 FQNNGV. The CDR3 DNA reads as TGTGCCAGCAGCCCTTCGAGGCAGAACACCGGGGAGCTGTTTTTT. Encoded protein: CASSPSRQNTGELFF.

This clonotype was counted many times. The CDR3: CASSTYDGNQETQYF. The CDR3, as DNA: TGCGCCAGCAGCACATATGACGGTAACCAAGAGACCCAGTACTTC. This chain joins TRBV5-1 and TRBJ2-5; D not certain. Germline V gene data show CDR1 as SGHRS and CDR2 as YFSETQ. The CDR3 contains 15 residues. Trimming left V 4 bases short and J 0 bases short, with 13 bases between.

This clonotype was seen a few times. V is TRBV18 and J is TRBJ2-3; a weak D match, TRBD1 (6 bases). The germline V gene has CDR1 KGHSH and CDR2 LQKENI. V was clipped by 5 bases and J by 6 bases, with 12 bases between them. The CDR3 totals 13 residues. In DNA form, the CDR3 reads TGTGCCAGCTCAACAGGGATTGCGGATACGCAGTATTTT. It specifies CASSTGIADTQYF.

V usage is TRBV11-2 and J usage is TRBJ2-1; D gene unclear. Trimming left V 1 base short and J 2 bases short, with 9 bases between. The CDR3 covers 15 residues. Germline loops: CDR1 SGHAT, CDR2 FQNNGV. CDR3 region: CASSLAVGAYNEQFF. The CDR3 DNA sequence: TGTGCCAGCAGCTTAGCTGTAGGAGCCTACAATGAGCAGTTCTTC.

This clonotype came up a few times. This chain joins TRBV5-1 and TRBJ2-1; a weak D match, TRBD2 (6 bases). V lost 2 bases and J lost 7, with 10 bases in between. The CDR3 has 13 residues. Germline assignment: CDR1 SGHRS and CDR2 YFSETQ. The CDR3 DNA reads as TGCGCCAGCAGCTTCCCCAGCGGGAATGAGCAGTTCTTC. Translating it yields CASSFPSGNEQFF.

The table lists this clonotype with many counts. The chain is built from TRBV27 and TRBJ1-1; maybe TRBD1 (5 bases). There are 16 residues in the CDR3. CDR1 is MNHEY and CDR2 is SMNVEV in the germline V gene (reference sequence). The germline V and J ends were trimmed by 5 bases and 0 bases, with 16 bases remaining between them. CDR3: CASSPRGILMNTEAFF. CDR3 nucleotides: TGTGCCAGCAGTCCACGGGGGATTCTGATGAACACTGAAGCTTTCTTT.